Each of the 17 T cell receptor beta chains below was sequenced from the same sample in a study of T cell responses to AZD1222 COVID-19 vaccine. TCRdb's table, derived via immunoSEQ multiplex PCR, lists solely in-frame clones and lacks some. This sample has around 87,000 clones; around 86% occur once, and the top ten carry more than 8.5%. Material: peripheral blood, obtained on day 0 of AZD1222 vaccination. Every receptor here comes from an adult in good health.

The chain is built from TRBV5-1 and TRBJ2-5, with TRBD2 matching over 9 bases. The V segment lost 0 bases and the J segment 5 bases; nucleotides outside the gene matches: 14. Looked up from germline, CDR1 is SGHRS and CDR2 is YFSETQ. This CDR3 is built from 18 residues. CDR3 residues: CASSLVISGRPNRETQYF. The CDR3 DNA follows: TGCGCCAGCAGCTTGGTAATTAGCGGGAGACCAAATAGGGAGACCCAGTACTTC.

The V gene is TRBV30, the J gene TRBJ1-4; TRBD1 agrees at 8 bases. CDR3 size: 13 residues. Per the germline V gene, CDR1 is GTSNPN and CDR2 is SVGIG (reference sequence). Germline trimming cut 4 bases from V and 8 bases from J; bases unmatched to any gene: 6. The CDR3 DNA sequence: TGTGCCTGGACAGACAGGGGCCGGGAAAAACTGTTTTTT. It specifies CAWTDRGREKLFF.

The chain has TRBV6-5 and TRBJ2-5, with D uncertain. Trimming stripped 4 bases from V and 7 bases from J, with 13 bases between. The CDR3 sequence is 13 residues long. Germline loops: CDR1 MNHEY, CDR2 SVGAGI. CDR3 sequence reads: CASSSEELRTQYF. The CDR3 nucleotides are TGTGCCAGCAGTTCCGAGGAGTTGCGGACCCAGTACTTC.

The gene calls are TRBV28 and TRBJ2-5; possibly TRBD2 for D (5 bases). V lost 2 bases to trimming and J lost 6 bases, with 13 bases between them. The CDR3 runs 14 residues. CDR1 and CDR2 from the germline V gene are MDHEN and SYDVKM. As DNA, the CDR3 is TGTGCCAGCAGTTTAAGTCCGGGAATGAAGACCCAGTACTTC. Translated: CASSLSPGMKTQYF.

The CDR3 DNA reads as TGTGCCAGCAGTGAGACTAGCGGGAGGGGGAATGAGCAGTTCTTC. Its translation: CASSETSGRGNEQFF. The chain combines TRBV9 with TRBJ2-1, with TRBD2 identical over 14 bases. V dropped 5 bases and J dropped 7; count of bases not matched to a gene: 5. The CDR3 is made up of 15 amino acids. Germline lookup yields CDR1 SGDLS and CDR2 YYNGEE.

The rearrangement uses TRBV19 and TRBJ2-1; TRBD2 agrees at 8 bases. CDR1 is LNHDA and CDR2 is SQIVND in the germline V gene (reference sequence). The V segment lost 2 bases and the J segment 0 bases; nucleotides outside the gene matches: 3. This CDR3 spans 16 amino acids. CDR3: CASSITSGNSYNEQFF. In nucleotides, the CDR3 is TGTGCCAGTAGTATAACTAGCGGAAACTCCTACAATGAGCAGTTCTTC.

This chain uses TRBV5-5 with TRBJ1-2; D uncertain. The CDR3 is made up of 15 amino acids. Looked up from germline, CDR1 is SGHKS and CDR2 is YYEKEE (reference sequence). Trimming took 6 bases from V and 8 from J, leaving 23 bases between them. The CDR3 DNA reads as TGTGCCAGCACAAGGACGCCGGGAGAGTTGGGAGGCTACACCTTC. This encodes CASTRTPGELGGYTF. The complete variable domain, with remaining parts taken from reference TRBV5-5 and TRBJ1-2, reads DAGVTQSPTHLIKTRGQQVTLRCSPISGHKSVSWYQQVLGQGPQFIFQYYEKEERGRGNFPDRFSARQFPNYSSELNVNALLLGDSALYLCASTRTPGELGGYTFGSGTRLTVV.

The chain links TRBV5-1 to TRBJ2-3; D is uncertain. Trimming removed 2 bases at V and 4 bases at J, with 2 bases between. CDR1 is SGHRS and CDR2 is YFSETQ in the germline V gene. The CDR3 length is 11 residues. CDR3: CASSLADTQYF. For the CDR3, the DNA is TGCGCCAGCAGCTTAGCAGATACGCAGTATTTT. The full variable domain, rest sourced from reference TRBV5-1 and TRBJ2-3, is KAGVTQTPRYLIKTRGQQVTLSCSPISGHRSVSWYQQTPGQGLQFLFEYFSETQRNKGNFPGRFSGRQFSNSRSEMNVSTLELGDSALYLCASSLADTQYFGPGTRLTVL.

J is TRBJ1-2 and V is TRBV28; 7 positions agree with TRBD1. CDR3 size: 14 residues. CDR1 MDHEN and CDR2 SYDVKM come from the germline V gene. V lost 4 bases, J lost 6 bases, and 8 bases stayed unmatched. The CDR3 loop reads CASSSQGVLNGYTF. The CDR3 nucleotides read TGTGCCAGCAGTTCCCAGGGGGTACTTAATGGCTACACCTTC.

The chain links TRBV28 to TRBJ2-2, with D perhaps matching TRBD2 (7 bases). Looked up from germline, CDR1 is MDHEN and CDR2 is SYDVKM. This CDR3 region has 15 residues. With 2 bases removed from V and 4 bases from J, the gap between germline ends came to 11 bases. The CDR3 nucleotides read TGTGCCAGCAGTTTAAGGGGGGGTATCACCGGGGAGCTGTTTTTT. Translated, it gives CASSLRGGITGELFF.

In this sample, this clone turned up a few times. The chain couples TRBV6-5 to TRBJ1-6; D is unresolved. Germline-derived CDR1 and CDR2 are MNHEY and SVGAGI. The V gene lost 7 bases and the J gene lost 0 bases, with 10 bases spanning the gap. The CDR3 is 15 amino acids. This chain's CDR3 is CASTGGSSYNSPLHF. CDR3 sequence (DNA): TGTGCCAGCACCGGAGGGAGCTCCTATAATTCACCCCTCCACTTT.

The chain recombines TRBV28 with TRBJ1-2, with D possibly TRBD1 on 5 matching bases. The ends were cut back, 3 bases at V and 2 bases at J, with 13 bases in the middle. Per the germline V gene, CDR1 is MDHEN and CDR2 is SYDVKM. This CDR3 contains 15 residues. The CDR3 bases are TGTGCCAGCAGTTTGTGGGCCTCAGGGAACTATGGCTACACCTTC. Its translation is CASSLWASGNYGYTF.

This clone was detected once. This chain joins TRBV6-5 and TRBJ2-1, with 11 bases lining up with TRBD2. The germline gives CDR1 MNHEY, CDR2 SVGAGI. The V and J ends lost 2 bases and 9 bases, in that order; junction bases with no gene match: 9. The CDR3 runs 16 residues. The DNA for the CDR3 is TGTGCCAGCAGTTACATATTAACTAGCGGGAGTACTGAGCAGTTCTTC. Translating gives CASSYILTSGSTEQFF.

The chain couples TRBV7-2 to TRBJ2-3, with TRBD2 matching 9 bases. CDR3 length: 16 residues. Unmatched junction bases numbered 5, after V lost 1 base and J lost 3 bases. CDR1 is SGHTA and CDR2 is FQGNSA in the germline V gene. The chain's CDR3 is CASSLGLAGGTDTQYF. The CDR3 bases are TGTGCCAGCAGCTTAGGCTTGGCGGGGGGGACAGATACGCAGTATTTT.

This CDR3 is CASSYTGGSGTLAKNIQYF. CDR3 bases: TGTGCCAGCTCTTACACAGGGGGCAGCGGAACCCTAGCCAAAAACATTCAGTACTTC. The chain has TRBV18 and TRBJ2-4; 9 bases agree with TRBD1. The V and J ends lost 6 bases and 0 bases, in that order; junction bases with no gene match: 15. CDR3 length: 19 amino acids. Germline V CDR1 and CDR2: KGHSH, LQKENI. Using reference TRBV18 and TRBJ2-4 for the parts outside the CDR3, the full variable domain is NAGVMQNPRHLVRRRGQEARLRCSPMKGHSHVYWYRQLPEEGLKFMVYLQKENIIDESGMPKERFSAEFPKEGPSILRIQQVVRGDSAAYFCASSYTGGSGTLAKNIQYFGAGTRLSVL.

The genes are TRBV15 and TRBJ2-2, with D possibly TRBD1 on 6 matching bases. CDR3 size: 16 residues. V was clipped by 3 bases and J by 1 base, with 12 bases between them. Germline CDR1 reads LNHNV; CDR2 reads YYDKDF (reference sequence). This CDR3 is CATSRDPGQNTGELFF. CDR3 nucleotide sequence: TGTGCCACCAGCAGGGACCCGGGACAGAACACCGGGGAGCTGTTTTTT.

The CDR3: CASNAGTASSYNSPLHF. In nucleotides, the CDR3 is TGTGCCAGCAACGCCGGGACGGCGAGCTCCTATAATTCACCCCTCCACTTT. This rearrangement joins TRBV9 to TRBJ1-6; possibly TRBD1 for D (5 bases). Deletions cut 6 bases from V and 0 bases from J, with 16 bases between. CDR3 size: 17 residues. Germline V CDR1 and CDR2: SGDLS, YYNGEE.